A single sample is the source of the 10 T cell receptor beta chains below, sequenced in a study of regulatory T cells after allogeneic stem cell transplantation. The TCR beta CDR3 region was amplified from SMARTer RACE cDNA made from RNA. TCRdb analysed the 5' RACE reads with MiXCR anew, one entry per CDR3 protein. The table shows around 4,400 distinct CDR3 sequences, with roughly 95% occurring only once. The material was sorted CD4+ T cells from blood (whether regulatory or conventional is not recorded), obtained 30 days after allogeneic stem cell transplant. The receptors stem from a human patient who had an allogeneic stem cell transplant, so the T cells may come from the graft donor.

Of note for this clonotype: Compared with germline, one end of the junction differs, possibly owing to a read error. The rearrangement links TRBV20-1 to TRBJ2-3; 7 bases map to TRBD2. Germline V CDR1 and CDR2: DFQATT, SNEGSKA (reference sequence). The CDR3 sequence is 15 residues long. As DNA, the CDR3 is TGCAGTGCTAGAGATCGATCGGGGGAGGGAGAGACGCAGTACTTT. This gives the protein CSARDRSGEGETQYF.

The chain joins TRBV5-1 to TRBJ2-7; TRBD2 agrees at 7 bases. The CDR3 sequence is 16 residues long. With V trimmed by 10 bases and J by 3 bases, 19 bases remained unmatched. Germline CDR1 and CDR2: SGHRS and YFSETQ. In nucleotides, the CDR3 is TGCGCCGGCAAACCTAGGACAAGCGGGAACTACTACGAGCAGTACTTC. It translates to CAGKPRTSGNYYEQYF. Full variable domain (outside the CDR3, taken from reference TRBV5-1 and TRBJ2-7): KAGVTQTPRYLIKTRGQQVTLSCSPISGHRSVSWYQQTPGQGLQFLFEYFSETQRNKGNFPGRFSGRQFSNSRSEMNVSTLELGDSALYLCAGKPRTSGNYYEQYFGPGTRLTVT.

The chain couples TRBV5-1 to TRBJ2-7; no clear D. The V gene's germline CDR1 is SGHRS and CDR2 YFSETQ. The CDR3 consists of 15 residues. Between the trimmed V and J ends, which lost 4 bases and 4 bases, there was a span of 18 bases. CDR3 bases: TGCGCCAGCAGCGTGCTAACCGGATCCATGTACGAGCAGTACTTC. Translating it yields CASSVLTGSMYEQYF. Full variable domain (missing parts from reference TRBV5-1 and TRBJ2-7): KAGVTQTPRYLIKTRGQQVTLSCSPISGHRSVSWYQQTPGQGLQFLFEYFSETQRNKGNFPGRFSGRQFSNSRSEMNVSTLELGDSALYLCASSVLTGSMYEQYFGPGTRLTVT.

Remarks on this clonotype: Because the CDR3's place on the DNA is in doubt, the DNA is left out and the CDR3 is given as listed by TCRdb. This rearrangement joins TRBV12-3 or TRBV12-4 to TRBJ1-3. The length of the CDR3 is 14 amino acids, counting both ends. The CDR3 sequence is CASSLWGSGNTIYF.

The chain joins TRBV20-1 to TRBJ2-5, with D tentatively TRBD2 (7 bases). The CDR3 extends over 14 amino acids. From germline, CDR1 is DFQATT and CDR2 SNEGSKA (reference sequence). V lost 7 bases to trimming and J lost 5 bases, with 20 bases between them. The CDR3 loop is CSGGVGGPRETQYF. The CDR3 nucleotides read TGCAGTGGTGGGGTCGGGGGGCCCCGCGAGACCCAGTACTTC.

J is TRBJ2-7 and V is TRBV5-1; 9 bases agree with TRBD2. Germline V gene data show CDR1 as SGHRS and CDR2 as YFSETQ. Trimming removed 9 bases from V and 6 bases from J; junction bases left unmatched: 16. This CDR3 contains 15 residues. This CDR3 is CAIILLAGSMGEQYF. The CDR3 nucleotides are TGCGCCATCATCTTGCTAGCGGGATCCATGGGCGAGCAGTACTTC.

In the case of this clonotype: A much more abundant neighbour one base away suggests this may be a read error. This chain uses TRBV7-2 with TRBJ2-2; 8 bases map to TRBD2. J lost 4 bases, V lost 5 bases, and 6 bases had no gene match. CDR1 is SGHTA, CDR2 FQGNSA, per germline. There are 15 residues in the CDR3. CDR3 loop: CASSQRGGRTGELFF. CDR3 sequence (DNA): TGTGCCAGCAGCCAACGGGGGGGACGCACCGGGGAGCTGTTTTTT. Complete variable domain (other parts from reference TRBV7-2 and TRBJ2-2): GAGVSQSPSNKVTEKGKDVELRCDPISGHTALYWYRQSLGQGLEFLIYFQGNSAPDKSGLPSDRFSAERTGGSVSTLTIQRTQQEDSAVYLCASSQRGGRTGELFFGEGSRLTVL.

V is TRBV20-1 and J is TRBJ2-7; 7 positions agree with TRBD1. From germline, CDR1 is DFQATT and CDR2 SNEGSKA (reference sequence). The CDR3 is 14 amino acids. The CDR3: CRAEVPGQFCEQYF. The CDR3, as DNA: TGCAGGGCTGAAGTCCCGGGACAGTTCTGCGAGCAGTACTTC.

To note about this clonotype: This is likely a read error, given that the CDR3 carries no conserved phenylalanine or tryptophan at its end. It is unclear where the CDR3 begins or ends on the DNA, so no DNA is shown, and the CDR3 is as TCRdb lists it. The rearrangement joins TRBV20-1 to TRBJ2-7; whether TRBD2, the table's D call, matches the DNA was not checked. Germline CDR1 and CDR2: DFQATT and SNEGSKA (reference sequence). Both ends counted, the CDR3 spans 14 residues. CDR3: CSAEVPGKCCEQNC.

Of note for this clonotype: The germline gene is not matched at one end of the junction; a read error may be the cause. The rearrangement joins TRBV5-1 to TRBJ2-7; possibly TRBD2 for D (6 bases). CDR1 is SGHRS, CDR2 YFSETQ, per germline. The CDR3 runs 15 residues. The chain's CDR3 is CASSFAGGSMGGQYF. CDR3 nucleotides: TGTGCCAGCAGCTTTGCCGGGGGATCCATGGGCGGGCAGTACTTC.